The present T cell receptor delta chain was sequenced within a study of gamma-delta T cells after stem cell transplantation. The CDR3 numbers 16 amino acids, ends counted. The V gene's germline CDR1 is GEAIGNYY and CDR2 EKD. TCRdb re-called the RT-PCR reads with CATT. The sample yields fewer than 600 delta-chain clones, roughly 25% seen once. This clone has just one count. With a far larger clone one base away, a read error is the likely cause. Because the CDR3's place on the DNA is in doubt, the DNA is left out and the CDR3 is given as listed by TCRdb. This chain uses TRDV2 with TRDJ1; the DNA was not compared with TRDD3, the D call given in the table. The clonotype originates from a human donor. It is not recorded whose cells these are; they may come from a transplant donor. The sequencing sample was made of gamma-delta T cells. The CDR3 sequence: CACDRLGVGRTDKLIF.